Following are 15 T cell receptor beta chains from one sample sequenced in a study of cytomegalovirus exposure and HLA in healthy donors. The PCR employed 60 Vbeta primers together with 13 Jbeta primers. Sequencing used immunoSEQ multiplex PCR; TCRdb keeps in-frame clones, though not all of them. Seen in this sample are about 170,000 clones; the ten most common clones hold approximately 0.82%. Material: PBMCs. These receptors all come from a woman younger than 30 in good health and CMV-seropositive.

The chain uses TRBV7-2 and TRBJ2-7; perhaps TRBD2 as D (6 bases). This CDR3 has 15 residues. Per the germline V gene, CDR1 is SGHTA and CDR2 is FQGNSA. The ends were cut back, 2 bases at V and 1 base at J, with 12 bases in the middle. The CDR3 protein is CASSLITGSSYEQYF. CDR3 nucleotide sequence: TGTGCCAGCAGCTTAATTACCGGGAGTTCCTACGAGCAGTACTTC. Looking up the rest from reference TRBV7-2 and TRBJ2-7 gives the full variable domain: GAGVSQSPSNKVTEKGKDVELRCDPISGHTALYWYRQSLGQGLEFLIYFQGNSAPDKSGLPSDRFSAERTGGSVSTLTIQRTQQEDSAVYLCASSLITGSSYEQYFGPGTRLTVT.

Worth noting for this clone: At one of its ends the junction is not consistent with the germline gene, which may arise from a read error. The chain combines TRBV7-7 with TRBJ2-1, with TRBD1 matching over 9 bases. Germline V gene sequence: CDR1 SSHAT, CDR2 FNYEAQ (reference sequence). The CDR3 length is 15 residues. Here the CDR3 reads CASSPRQGAYNEQFF. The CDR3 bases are TGTGCTAGCAGCCCCCGACAGGGGGCCTACAATGAGCAGTTCTTC. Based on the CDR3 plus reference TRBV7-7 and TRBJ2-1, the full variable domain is GAGVSQSPRYKVTKRGQDVTLRCDPISSHATLYWYQQALGQGPEFLTYFNYEAQPDKSGLPSDRFSAERPEGSISTLTIQRTEQRDSAMYRCASSPRQGAYNEQFFGPGTRLTVL.

The chain's CDR3 is CASSTPPGGRAFF. The CDR3 DNA sequence: TGTGCCAGCAGTACCCCCCCGGGGGGTCGAGCTTTCTTT. The chain has TRBV6-5 and TRBJ1-1; the D gene is possibly TRBD1 (5 bases). Per the germline V gene, CDR1 is MNHEY and CDR2 is SVGAGI. The CDR3 length is 13 residues. Trimming pared 5 bases from V and 10 bases from J, leaving 17 bases between.

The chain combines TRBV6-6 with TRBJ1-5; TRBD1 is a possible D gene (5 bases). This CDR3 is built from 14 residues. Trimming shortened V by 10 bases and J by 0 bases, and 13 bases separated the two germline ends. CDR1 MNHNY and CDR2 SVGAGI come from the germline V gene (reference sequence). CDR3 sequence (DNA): TGTGCCACTCATGACAGTTATAGCAATCAGCCCCAGCATTTT. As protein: CATHDSYSNQPQHF.

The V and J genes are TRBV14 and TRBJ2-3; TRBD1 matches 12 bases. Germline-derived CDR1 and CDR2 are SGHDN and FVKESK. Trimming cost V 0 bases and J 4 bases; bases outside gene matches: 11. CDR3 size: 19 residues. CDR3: CASSQDLGWGQGAADTQYF. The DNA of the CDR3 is TGTGCCAGCAGCCAAGATCTTGGCTGGGGACAGGGGGCGGCAGATACGCAGTATTTT.

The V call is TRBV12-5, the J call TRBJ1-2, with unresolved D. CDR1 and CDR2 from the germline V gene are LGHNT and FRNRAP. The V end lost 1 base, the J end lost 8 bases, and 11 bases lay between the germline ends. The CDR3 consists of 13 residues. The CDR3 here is CASGLGLIRGYTF. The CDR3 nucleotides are TGTGCTAGTGGTTTGGGACTTATTCGGGGCTACACCTTC.

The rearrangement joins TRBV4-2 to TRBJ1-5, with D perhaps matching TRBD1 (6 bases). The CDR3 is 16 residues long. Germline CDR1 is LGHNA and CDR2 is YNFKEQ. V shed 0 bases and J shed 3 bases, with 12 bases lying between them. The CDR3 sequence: CASSQDHRVLNQPQHF. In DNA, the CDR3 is TGTGCCAGCAGCCAAGATCACAGGGTTCTCAATCAGCCCCAGCATTTT.

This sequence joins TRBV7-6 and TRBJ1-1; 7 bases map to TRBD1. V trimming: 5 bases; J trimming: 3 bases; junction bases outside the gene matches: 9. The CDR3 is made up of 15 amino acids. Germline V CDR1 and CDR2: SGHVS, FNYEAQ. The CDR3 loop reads CASSPRVQGDTEAFF. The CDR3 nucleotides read TGTGCCAGCAGCCCTAGGGTCCAGGGGGACACTGAAGCTTTCTTT.

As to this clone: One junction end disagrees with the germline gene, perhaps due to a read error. CDR3 in DNA: TGTGCCAGCACTTTATTTCCAGCAGGGGTTGGTCAGCCCCAGCATTTT. Encoded protein: CASTLFPAGVGQPQHF. J is TRBJ1-5 and V is TRBV28; perhaps TRBD1 as D (6 bases). Germline V gene data show CDR1 as MDHEN and CDR2 as SYDVKM. CDR3 size: 16 residues.

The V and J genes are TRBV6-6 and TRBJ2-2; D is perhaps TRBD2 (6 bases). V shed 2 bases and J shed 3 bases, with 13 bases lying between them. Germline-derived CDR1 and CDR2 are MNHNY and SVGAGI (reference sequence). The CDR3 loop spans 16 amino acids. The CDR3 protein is CASSYGTGRDTGELFF. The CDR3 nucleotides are TGTGCCAGCAGTTACGGGACCGGGAGAGACACCGGGGAGCTGTTTTTT.

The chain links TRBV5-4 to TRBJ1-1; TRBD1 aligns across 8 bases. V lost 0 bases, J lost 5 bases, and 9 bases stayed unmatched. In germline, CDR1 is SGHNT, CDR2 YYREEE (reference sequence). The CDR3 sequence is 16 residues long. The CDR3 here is CASSLGQGWVETEAFF. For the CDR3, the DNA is TGTGCCAGCAGCTTGGGACAGGGGTGGGTTGAGACTGAAGCTTTCTTT.

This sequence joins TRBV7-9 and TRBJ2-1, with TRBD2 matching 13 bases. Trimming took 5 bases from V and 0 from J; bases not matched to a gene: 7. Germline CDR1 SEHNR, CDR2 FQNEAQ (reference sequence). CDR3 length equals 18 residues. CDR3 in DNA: TGTGCCAGCAGCCCAAGGACTAGCGGGGGTCTCTCCTACAATGAGCAGTTCTTC. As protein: CASSPRTSGGLSYNEQFF.

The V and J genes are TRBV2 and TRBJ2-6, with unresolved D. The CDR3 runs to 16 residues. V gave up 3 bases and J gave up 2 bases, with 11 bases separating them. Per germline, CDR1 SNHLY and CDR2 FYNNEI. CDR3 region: CASSERLRTGANVLTF. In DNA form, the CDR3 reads TGTGCCAGCAGTGAGCGTTTGCGGACTGGGGCCAACGTCCTGACTTTC.

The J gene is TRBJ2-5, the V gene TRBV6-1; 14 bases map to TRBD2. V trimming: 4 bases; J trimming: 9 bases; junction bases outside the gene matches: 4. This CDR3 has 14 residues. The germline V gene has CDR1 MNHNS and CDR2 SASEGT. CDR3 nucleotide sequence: TGTGCCAGCAGTGCGGGACTAGCGGGAGTCGCCCAGTACTTC. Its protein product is CASSAGLAGVAQYF.

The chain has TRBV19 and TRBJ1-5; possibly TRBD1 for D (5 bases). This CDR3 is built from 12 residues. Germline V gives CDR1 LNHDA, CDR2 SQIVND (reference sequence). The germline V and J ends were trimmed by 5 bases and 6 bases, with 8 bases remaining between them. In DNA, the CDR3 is TGTGCCAGTAGTTTGACAGCTCAGCCCCAGCATTTT. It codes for CASSLTAQPQHF.